This T cell receptor beta chain was profiled in a study of a mutant IDH1 vaccine in newly diagnosed glioma. Whole-study context: Patients received vaccination from 4-6 weeks after radiotherapy alone, or with temozolomide cycles. Previous care, which was radiotherapy, temozolomide, or both, most often involved both.

This clone was seen more than once but under ten times. Its antigen is unknown. Study-level points and caveats: In roughly 93% of patients, immune responses induced by the vaccine occurred. Shifts in the top peripheral T cell clonotypes seemed unrelated to pseudoprogression.

TCRdb's table, derived via immunoSEQ multiplex PCR, lists solely in-frame clones and lacks some. The data contain tens of thousands of clones, less than 65% of them singletons. Time point in this sample: week 47, end of study. It was 300 ug of mutant IDH1 20-mer peptide that made up each vaccine dose, given with topical imiquimod. The CDR3 loop spans 16 amino acids. V gave up 0 bases and J gave up 9 bases, with 15 bases separating them. Germline CDR1 reads WSHSY; CDR2 reads SAAADI. The sample was peripheral blood mononuclear cells (PBMCs), taken from a glioma patient whose treatment included an IDH1 peptide vaccine. The rearrangement links TRBV10-2 to TRBJ1-6, with D perhaps matching TRBD1 (5 bases). The sequence came from a middle-aged man with glioma. Some clones in this sample may be carry-over from other donors' samples. The CDR3 here is CASSESSVPGTSPLHF. The CDR3 nucleotides read TGCGCCAGCAGTGAGTCGAGCGTCCCAGGGACTTCACCCCTCCACTTT.